Given below is one TCR beta chain in context. Its antigen is not identified. Every single patient, without exception, relapsed after autologous stem cell transplantation, and brentuximab vedotin exposure varied. Libraries were prepared by immunoSEQ multiplex PCR; TCRdb keeps only in-frame clonotypes and omits some of them. This sample yields 9,500 to 12,000 clones, of which 70% to 90% are seen a single time; 30% belongs to the top ten. The CDR3 extends over 13 amino acids. J gave up 5 bases and V 7 bases, and 4 bases lay outside the gene matches. Per the germline V gene, CDR1 is SQVTM and CDR2 is ANQGSEA. The sample originates from a study of PD-1 blockade in classical Hodgkin lymphoma. Study results and limitations: Those patients who began receiving nivolumab less than 1 year after ASCT had lower diversity, and they were excluded.

Material: peripheral blood mononuclear cells (PBMCs), obtained at baseline. This chain joins TRBV29-1 and TRBJ1-4; 10 bases line up with TRBD1. This clonotype originated in a human donor with classical Hodgkin lymphoma. CDR3 region: CSASTGGNEKLFF. CDR3 in DNA: TGCAGCGCCTCGACAGGGGGCAATGAAAAACTGTTTTTT.